One sample yielded the 16 T cell receptor beta chains listed below, sequenced in a study of T cell repertoires in cytomegalovirus infection. These receptors have no identified antigens. TCRdb processed the reads anew with MiXCR; each CDR3 protein has one entry. The sample yields around 770,000 distinct CDR3 sequences, 25% to 35% seen once. The source material was cultured CD8+ T cells from PBMCs, sampled from culture after CMV antigen stimulation. Every receptor here comes from a human donor in good health (CMV status not recorded). Some clones in this sample may be carry-over from other donors' samples.

This clonotype turned up a few times. The V gene is TRBV7-2, the J gene TRBJ2-7; TRBD2 aligns across 9 bases. The CDR3 is made up of 13 amino acids. The germline gives CDR1 SGHTA, CDR2 FQGNSA. J lost 4 bases, V lost 10 bases, and 8 bases had no gene match. The CDR3 DNA reads as TGTGCCACCCAAGGTAGCGGGAGTTACGAGCAGTACTTC. Protein sequence: CATQGSGSYEQYF.

This clonotype came up a few times. The V gene is TRBV7-6, the J gene TRBJ2-1; the D is unclear. Trimming took 5 bases from V and 6 from J, leaving 14 bases between them. CDR1 is SGHVS, CDR2 FNYEAQ, per germline. This CDR3 contains 14 residues. In DNA form, the CDR3 reads TGTGCCAGCAGCCCTACCCCGAACCGCAATGAGCAGTTCTTC. Protein sequence: CASSPTPNRNEQFF.

This chain links TRBV6-5 with TRBJ1-3, with D possibly being TRBD1 (6 bases). This CDR3 has 15 amino acids. The germline V and J ends were trimmed by 5 bases and 0 bases, with 11 bases remaining between them. The V gene's germline CDR1 is MNHEY and CDR2 SVGAGI. The CDR3 sequence: CASSHGTISGNTIYF. The CDR3, as DNA: TGTGCCAGCAGTCACGGGACAATCTCTGGAAACACCATATATTTT.

This chain uses TRBV7-9 with TRBJ1-2; D unclear. CDR3 length: 16 residues. The germline CDR1 and CDR2 sequences are SEHNR and FQNEAQ (reference sequence). Trimming stripped 4 bases from V and 0 bases from J, with 15 bases between. The CDR3 spells CASSSQEGSTNYGYTF. For the CDR3, the DNA is TGTGCCAGCAGCTCCCAGGAGGGCAGCACTAACTATGGCTACACCTTC.

Here the CDR3 reads CASSHQNTEAFF. CDR3 coding DNA: TGTGCCAGCAGCCACCAGAACACTGAAGCTTTCTTT. The V gene is TRBV7-6, the J gene TRBJ1-1; D unresolved. V was shortened by 5 bases and J by 1 base, with 5 bases between the two germline ends. Germline lookup yields CDR1 SGHVS and CDR2 FNYEAQ. The CDR3 runs 12 residues.

There are a few counts of this clonotype. The chain employs TRBV24-1 and TRBJ2-1; D may correspond to TRBD1 or TRBD2 (5 bases each). Germline V gene data show CDR1 as KGHDR and CDR2 as SFDVKD. The CDR3 spans 14 residues. V lost 1 base and J lost 6, with 9 bases in between. The CDR3 bases are TGTGCCACCAGTGATTTAAGGGGAGTCAATGAGCAGTTCTTC. Amino acid sequence: CATSDLRGVNEQFF.

This chain links TRBV20-1 with TRBJ1-1; 8 positions match TRBD1. Germline V gives CDR1 DFQATT, CDR2 SNEGSKA (reference sequence). The ends lost 0 bases at V and 0 bases at J; junction bases unmatched: 9. The CDR3 loop spans 17 amino acids. CDR3 sequence (DNA): TGCAGTGCTAGAGATGTAGCCACAGGGGGGATGAACACTGAAGCTTTCTTT. Translated: CSARDVATGGMNTEAFF.

The rearrangement uses TRBV19 and TRBJ2-6; D unresolved. The CDR3 totals 14 residues. Germline V CDR1 and CDR2: LNHDA, SQIVND (reference sequence). Trimming stripped 7 bases from V and 0 bases from J, with 7 bases between. CDR3 DNA: TGTGCCAGTATTATCGGCTCTGGGGCCAACGTCCTGACTTTC. It codes for CASIIGSGANVLTF.

This chain connects TRBV6-6 to TRBJ1-2; D might be TRBD1 (5 bases). Trimming stripped 2 bases from V and 0 bases from J, with 7 bases between. The CDR3 has 14 residues. Germline assignment: CDR1 MNHNY and CDR2 SVGAGI (reference sequence). The DNA of the CDR3 is TGTGCCAGCAGTTACGACAGTTCTAACTATGGCTACACCTTC. Translating it yields CASSYDSSNYGYTF.

This clonotype has a count of ten or more. CDR3 sequence reads: CASSLGHRGSFPQHF. CDR3 bases: TGTGCCAGCAGCTTAGGTCACAGGGGGAGCTTTCCCCAGCATTTT. The chain links TRBV7-2 to TRBJ1-5; 8 bases agree with TRBD1. The CDR3 runs 15 residues. J was trimmed by 10 bases and V by 1 base; bases with no gene match: 9. CDR1 and CDR2 from the germline V gene are SGHTA and FQGNSA.

This clonotype was detected ten times or more. Here the CDR3 DNA reads TGCGCCAGCAGCCAAATTCGGGAATCAACTAATGAAAAACTGTTTTTT. Translated, it gives CASSQIRESTNEKLFF. The chain recombines TRBV4-3 with TRBJ1-4; unclear D gene. Between the trimmed V and J ends, which lost 2 bases and 0 bases, there was a span of 10 bases. The CDR3 loop spans 16 amino acids. Germline V gene sequence: CDR1 LGHNA, CDR2 YSLEER.

The rearrangement joins TRBV6-6 to TRBJ2-7; 15 nucleotides agree with TRBD2. The trim removed 6 bases at V and 7 bases at J, leaving 19 bases unmatched. Germline CDR1 MNHNY, CDR2 SVGAGI (reference sequence). This CDR3 is 19 amino acids long. The CDR3: CASSLLLSGLAGGPGEQYV. In nucleotides, the CDR3 is TGTGCCAGCAGCCTTCTATTAAGTGGACTAGCGGGGGGGCCGGGTGAGCAGTACGTC.

The V call is TRBV12-3 or TRBV12-4, the J call TRBJ2-6; possibly TRBD2 for D (5 bases). The CDR3 has 19 amino acids. Between the trimmed V and J ends, which lost 4 bases and 0 bases, there was a span of 19 bases. CDR3 sequence (DNA): TGTGCCAGCAGTTCCCCCCTCCCCGACTACCGCTCTGGGGCCAACGTCCTGACTTTC. It encodes CASSSPLPDYRSGANVLTF.

The chain combines TRBV7-9 with TRBJ2-3; D is unclear. V lost 2 bases and J lost 4, with 10 bases in between. This CDR3 is built from 14 residues. CDR1 is SEHNR and CDR2 is FQNEAQ in the germline V gene (reference sequence). As DNA, the CDR3 is TGTGCCAGCAGCTTATGGGTTTTACCAGATACGCAGTATTTT. This sequence encodes CASSLWVLPDTQYF.

This chain joins TRBV11-2 and TRBJ2-3; 8 bases are a match to TRBD2. The length of the CDR3 is 19 residues. The ends lost 4 bases at V and 4 bases at J; junction bases unmatched: 19. Germline V gene sequence: CDR1 SGHAT, CDR2 FQNNGV. CDR3 in amino acids: CASSSTFRLALMGADTQYF. The CDR3 nucleotides are TGTGCCAGCAGCTCAACCTTTCGACTAGCGTTGATGGGCGCAGATACGCAGTATTTT.

This clonotype was seen a few times. This chain uses TRBV7-6 with TRBJ2-5, with 8 bases identical to TRBD1. V dropped 4 bases and J dropped 4; count of bases not matched to a gene: 5. CDR3 length: 14 amino acids. Germline V lookup: CDR1 SGHVS, CDR2 FNYEAQ. CDR3 residues: CASSSWDRPETQYF. The CDR3 DNA follows: TGTGCCAGCAGCTCCTGGGACAGGCCAGAGACCCAGTACTTC.